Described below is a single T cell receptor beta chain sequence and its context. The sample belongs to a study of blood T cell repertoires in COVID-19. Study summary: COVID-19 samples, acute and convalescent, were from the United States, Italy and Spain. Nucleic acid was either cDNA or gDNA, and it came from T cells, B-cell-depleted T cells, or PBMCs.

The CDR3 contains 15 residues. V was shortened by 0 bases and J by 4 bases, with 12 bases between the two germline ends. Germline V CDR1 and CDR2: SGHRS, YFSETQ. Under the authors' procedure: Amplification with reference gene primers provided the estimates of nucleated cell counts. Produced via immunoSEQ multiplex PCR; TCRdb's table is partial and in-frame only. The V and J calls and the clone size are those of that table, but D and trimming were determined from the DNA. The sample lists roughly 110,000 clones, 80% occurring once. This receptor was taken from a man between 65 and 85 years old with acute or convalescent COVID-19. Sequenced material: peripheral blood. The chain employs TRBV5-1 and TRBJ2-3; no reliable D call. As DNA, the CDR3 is TGCGCCAGCAGCTTGGCCGGCCAGGTCGCAGATACGCAGTATTTT. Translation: CASSLAGQVADTQYF.